Shown below are 9 T cell receptor beta chains from a single sample sequenced in a study of blood T cell repertoires in COVID-19. Assay used: immunoSEQ multiplex PCR; TCRdb lists only in-frame clones, some missing. Altogether under 150,000 clones are present, approximately 77% being singletons, with the ten largest covering roughly a fifth. The sequenced material came from peripheral blood. The receptors originated from an elderly man with acute or convalescent COVID-19.

The chain carries TRBV28 and TRBJ1-5, with 11 bases fitting TRBD1. CDR1 MDHEN and CDR2 SYDVKM come from the germline V gene. With V trimmed by 10 bases and J by 6 bases, 8 bases remained unmatched. This CDR3 is 14 amino acids long. The CDR3 sequence: CATEGQGASQPQHF. CDR3 nucleotide sequence: TGTGCCACCGAAGGACAGGGGGCATCTCAGCCCCAGCATTTT.

V gene TRBV7-3 combines with J gene TRBJ2-1; the match to TRBD1 covers 11 bases. The CDR3 consists of 17 residues. Per germline, CDR1 SGHTA and CDR2 FQGTGA. Losses at the gene ends were 0 bases for V and 9 bases for J; bases not matched to a gene: 10. The chain's CDR3 is CASSLTPGTGGGGEQFF. CDR3 nucleotides: TGTGCCAGCAGCTTAACGCCTGGGACAGGGGGAGGAGGTGAGCAGTTCTTC.

The V gene is TRBV2, the J gene TRBJ1-1; D uncertain. This CDR3 has 14 residues. V shed 4 bases and J shed 7 bases, with 16 bases lying between them. Looked up from germline, CDR1 is SNHLY and CDR2 is FYNNEI. CDR3 DNA: TGTGCCAGCAGTGCTCGGAGGTCCGGGAATGAAGCTTTCTTT. Amino acid sequence: CASSARRSGNEAFF.

The J gene is TRBJ2-7, the V gene TRBV11-1, with 7 bases aligning to TRBD2. The length of the CDR3 is 14 residues. CDR1 SGHAT and CDR2 FQDESV come from the germline V gene (reference sequence). V shed 7 bases and J 5 bases; nucleotides not matched to a gene: 11. CDR3 in amino acids: CASTQGRGSHEQYF. The CDR3 DNA is TGTGCCAGCACCCAAGGGAGGGGATCCCACGAGCAGTACTTC.

This clone was seen ten or more times. The gene calls are TRBV30 and TRBJ2-1, with 7 bases matching TRBD1. From germline, CDR1 is GTSNPN and CDR2 SVGIG (reference sequence). The CDR3 contains 13 residues. V dropped 0 bases and J dropped 7; count of bases not matched to a gene: 3. DNA of the CDR3: TGTGCCTGGAGTGTACAGGGGCGGAATGAGCAGTTCTTC. Translating it yields CAWSVQGRNEQFF.

The V and J genes are TRBV12-3 or TRBV12-4 and TRBJ2-2; D gene uncertain. With 8 bases removed from V and 4 bases from J, the gap between germline ends came to 11 bases. The CDR3 covers 13 residues. The CDR3 region is CASSPFSTGELFF. In nucleotides, the CDR3 is TGTGCCAGCTCCCCCTTCTCCACCGGGGAGCTGTTTTTT.

This chain connects TRBV5-1 to TRBJ2-5; a possible D gene is TRBD2 (5 bases). Germline V CDR1 and CDR2: SGHRS, YFSETQ. The CDR3 length is 13 residues. Trimming stripped 3 bases from V and 1 base from J, with 7 bases between. The CDR3 nucleotides read TGCGCCAGCAGCTACGGGGTCCAAGAGACCCAGTACTTC. Its protein product is CASSYGVQETQYF.

This chain links TRBV4-2 with TRBJ2-7; TRBD1 might be the D (6 bases). V dropped 0 bases and J dropped 1 base, with 10 bases sitting between them. CDR1 LGHNA and CDR2 YNFKEQ come from the germline V gene. CDR3 size: 15 residues. CDR3 DNA sequence: TGTGCCAGCAGCCAAGATCTACAGGGTTCCTACGAGCAGTACTTC. Translated, it gives CASSQDLQGSYEQYF.

The J gene is TRBJ2-1, the V gene TRBV5-1; TRBD1 matches 8 bases. CDR1 is SGHRS and CDR2 is YFSETQ in the germline V gene. Trimming at V came to 4 bases and at J to 5 bases, leaving 8 bases not matched to a gene. This CDR3 is 15 amino acids long. The CDR3 sequence is CASSRAGTGNNEQFF. CDR3 DNA: TGCGCCAGCAGCCGTGCCGGGACAGGAAACAATGAGCAGTTCTTC.